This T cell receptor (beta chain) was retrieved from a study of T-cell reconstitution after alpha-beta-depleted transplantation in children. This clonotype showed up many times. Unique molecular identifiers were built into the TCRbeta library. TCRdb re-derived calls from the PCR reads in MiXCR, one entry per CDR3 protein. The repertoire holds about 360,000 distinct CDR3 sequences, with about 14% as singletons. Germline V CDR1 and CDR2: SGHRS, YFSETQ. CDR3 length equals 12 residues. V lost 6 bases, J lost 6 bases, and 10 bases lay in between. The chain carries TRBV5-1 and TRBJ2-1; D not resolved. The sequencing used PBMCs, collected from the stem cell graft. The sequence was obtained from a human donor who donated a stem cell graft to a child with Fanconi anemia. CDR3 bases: TGCGCCAGCACCGACACGGGCAATGAGCAGTTCTTC. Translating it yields CASTDTGNEQFF.